This is a list of T cell receptor beta chains from one sample in a study of blood T cell repertoires in COVID-19. Assay used: immunoSEQ multiplex PCR; TCRdb lists only in-frame clones, some missing. Among 150,000 to 200,000 clones listed, more than 65% were seen once. Input material: PBMCs or T cells enriched from blood (not recorded which). Receptor source: a woman aged 50 to 60 with acute COVID-19. Both conserved end residues are part of each CDR3.

cdr3_length: 14
v_call: TRBV10-3
j_call: TRBJ1-1
cdr3_aa: CAISELSSRTEAFF

cdr3_length: 14
v_call: TRBV30
j_call: TRBJ2-3
cdr3_aa: CAWSVGGGTDTQYF

cdr3_length: 12
v_call: TRBV29-1
j_call: TRBJ1-2
cdr3_aa: CSVARGTYGYTF

cdr3_length: 16
v_call: TRBV10-1
j_call: TRBJ1-4
cdr3_aa: CASSPGGAATNEKLFF

cdr3_length: 15
v_call: TRBV9
j_call: TRBJ1-2
cdr3_aa: CASSPTDSPNYGYTF

cdr3_length: 15
v_call: TRBV6-1
j_call: TRBJ1-2
cdr3_aa: CASSDGTGGNYGYTF

cdr3_length: 13
v_call: TRBV28
j_call: TRBJ1-5
cdr3_aa: CASRQGADQPQHF

cdr3_length: 17
v_call: TRBV6-2/TRBV6-3
j_call: TRBJ1-1
cdr3_aa: CASSFDRGETGGTEAFF

cdr3_length: 15
v_call: TRBV4-2
j_call: TRBJ2-2
cdr3_aa: CASSQRSDREGELFF

cdr3_length: 17
v_call: TRBV3-1/TRBV3-2
j_call: TRBJ1-3
cdr3_aa: CASSQGDRERAGNTIYF

cdr3_length: 17
v_call: TRBV3-1/TRBV3-2
j_call: TRBJ2-5
cdr3_aa: CASSQVPLRSGQETQYF

cdr3_length: 13
v_call: TRBV6-5
j_call: TRBJ2-5
cdr3_aa: CASSRVRRETQYF